This T cell receptor beta chain was profiled in a study of early T cells in non-severe SARS-CoV-2 infection. Study as a whole: From unsorted whole blood, bulk RNA was sequenced, and the chains remained unpaired.

The CDR3 runs 15 residues. Trimming shortened V by 0 bases and J by 10 bases, and 21 bases separated the two germline ends. Germline values: CDR1 DFQATT, CDR2 SNEGSKA (reference sequence). Overall study findings and caveats: In VDJdb matching, anti-spike CD8 responses were favored while private and CD4 specificities went missing.

About this clonotype: The antigen is unknown.

Unique molecular identifiers were added to individual cDNA molecules. Using its own MiXCR run on the 5' RACE reads, TCRdb lists one record per CDR3 protein. The repertoire consists of some 40,000 distinct CDR3 sequences, with over 4.5% occurring once and the leading ten covering around 27%. The J gene is TRBJ1-2, the V gene TRBV20-1, with a possible D match to TRBD1 (5 bases). The sequence derives from an adult who was a healthcare worker with PCR-confirmed SARS-CoV-2 infection or an uninfected control (not recorded which). Sequencing input: whole blood. The CDR3 spells CSARDMSTVGLVYTF. The CDR3 DNA reads as TGCAGTGCTAGAGATATGAGCACTGTGGGACTAGTCTACACCTTC.